The 15 T cell receptor beta chains presented below share a single source sample, sequenced in a study of blood T cell repertoires in COVID-19. The table came from immunoSEQ multiplex PCR; TCRdb's copy has only in-frame clones and leaves some out. Here the sample spans roughly 220,000 clones, roughly 90% being singletons. Sequencing input: PBMCs or T cells enriched from blood (not recorded which). The receptors stem from a woman aged 25 to 39 who had recovered from COVID-19.

The gene calls are TRBV7-2 and TRBJ1-1, with unresolved D. V was cut by 4 bases and J by 8 bases, with 14 bases left in between. This CDR3 comprises 13 residues. Germline-derived CDR1 and CDR2 are SGHTA and FQGNSA. CDR3 bases: TGTGCCAGCAGCTCCGTGATAGCGCGAGAAGCTTTCTTT. Translation gives CASSSVIAREAFF.

The chain has TRBV19 and TRBJ1-3; a possible D gene is TRBD1 (6 bases). CDR1 is LNHDA and CDR2 is SQIVND in the germline V gene (reference sequence). CDR3 size: 11 residues. The V end was cut by 9 bases, the J end by 8 bases, with 11 bases between. In nucleotides, the CDR3 is TGTGCCAGCCGACAGGCTGACACCATATATTTT. It specifies CASRQADTIYF.

This clone came up once. J is TRBJ1-2 and V is TRBV14; D unclear. CDR3 size: 12 residues. Trimming took 4 bases from V and 4 from J, leaving 7 bases between them. CDR1 and CDR2 from the germline V gene are SGHDN and FVKESK. As DNA, the CDR3 is TGTGCCAGCAGCCGAAGGAGCTATGGCTACACCTTC. Translated, it gives CASSRRSYGYTF.

The genes are TRBV19 and TRBJ1-1, with TRBD1 matching 9 bases. V shed 7 bases, J shed 4 bases, and the junction held 7 bases outside the gene matches. The germline gives CDR1 LNHDA, CDR2 SQIVND (reference sequence). CDR3 length equals 14 residues. The CDR3 sequence: CASTPGQGSTEAFF. The CDR3 nucleotides are TGTGCCAGTACCCCGGGACAGGGCTCCACTGAAGCTTTCTTT.

In its sample, this clone was seen once. V and J are TRBV5-1 and TRBJ1-2; possible D gene TRBD1, 5 bases. CDR1 and CDR2 (germline): SGHRS, YFSETQ. The CDR3 sequence is 13 residues long. Trimming pared 1 base from V and 7 bases from J, leaving 11 bases between. In DNA, the CDR3 is TGCGCCAGCAGCTTGAGAAGGGGTAGTGGCTACACCTTC. It specifies CASSLRRGSGYTF.

The gene calls are TRBV7-9 and TRBJ1-5, with D tentatively TRBD1 (5 bases). The germline V gene has CDR1 SEHNR and CDR2 FQNEAQ (reference sequence). CDR3 length: 14 residues. The ends were cut back, 5 bases at V and 3 bases at J, with 11 bases in the middle. CDR3 sequence: CASSKDSTNQPQHF. CDR3 nucleotide sequence: TGTGCCAGCAGCAAAGACAGTACCAATCAGCCCCAGCATTTT.

The CDR3 coding sequence is TGTGCCAGCAGCTTTGGAGGGCTAGCCAACGAGCAGTACTTC. This gives the protein CASSFGGLANEQYF. The chain recombines TRBV7-9 with TRBJ2-7, with TRBD2 as a possible D gene (6 bases). Germline V gene lookup returns CDR1 SEHNR and CDR2 FQNEAQ (reference sequence). V lost 3 bases, J lost 5 bases, and 14 bases lay in between. The CDR3 runs 14 residues.

V and J are TRBV29-1 and TRBJ2-2, with D possibly TRBD1 on 6 matching bases. The CDR3 length is 13 residues. CDR1 SQVTM and CDR2 ANQGSEA come from the germline V gene. The V end lost 3 bases, the J end lost 7 bases, and 12 bases lay between the germline ends. In nucleotides, the CDR3 is TGCAGCGTTGAGACAGGTGGCGACGGGGAGCTGTTTTTT. It yields the protein CSVETGGDGELFF.

V usage is TRBV11-2 and J usage is TRBJ1-4; 8 nucleotides align to TRBD1. The CDR3 contains 14 residues. From germline, CDR1 is SGHAT and CDR2 FQNNGV. The junction had 2 bases not matched to a gene; V was cut back by 2 bases and J by 6 bases. CDR3 DNA sequence: TGTGCCAGCAGCTTAAACAGGGGGGATGAAAAACTGTTTTTT. This encodes CASSLNRGDEKLFF.

The chain links TRBV10-3 to TRBJ1-4; no clear D. CDR1 is ENHRY and CDR2 is SYGVKD in the germline V gene. This CDR3 has 14 amino acids. V lost 2 bases, J lost 6 bases, and 10 bases lay in between. CDR3 DNA: TGTGCCATCAGTGAGAAAGGGAGAGATGAAAAACTGTTTTTT. This translates into CAISEKGRDEKLFF.

This rearrangement joins TRBV1 to TRBJ2-3; TRBD2, as called in the table, went unchecked against the DNA. TRBV1 is flagged as a pseudogene. This CDR3 contains 17 residues. The CDR3 sequence is CTSSQEGSGRFTDTQYF. In DNA, the CDR3 is TGCACCAGCAGCCAAGAAGGTAGCGGGAGGTTCACAGATACGCAGTATTTT.

This clone came up once. The rearrangement uses TRBV18 and TRBJ1-1; 7 positions match TRBD1. The length of the CDR3 is 14 residues. From germline, CDR1 is KGHSH and CDR2 LQKENI. V gave up 2 bases and J gave up 4 bases; unmatched junction bases: 4. CDR3 nucleotides: TGTGCCAGCTCACCAGACAGGGAGGCCACTGAAGCTTTCTTT. This sequence encodes CASSPDREATEAFF.

This clone has ten or more counts. The rearrangement joins TRBV11-2 to TRBJ1-1; TRBD1 agrees at 7 bases. CDR3 size: 16 residues. Germline loops: CDR1 SGHAT, CDR2 FQNNGV. Trimming cost V 1 base and J 5 bases; bases outside gene matches: 10. The CDR3 bases are TGTGCCAGCAGCTTAGGGGTTGCAGGGGGTGAAACTGAAGCTTTCTTT. Translated: CASSLGVAGGETEAFF.

The chain uses TRBV11-2 and TRBJ2-7; 9 bases fit TRBD1. The germline V gene encodes CDR1 SGHAT and CDR2 FQNNGV. V gave up 0 bases and J gave up 2 bases; unmatched junction bases: 5. CDR3 size: 16 residues. The CDR3 sequence is CASSLDLGTGPYEQYF. In DNA form, the CDR3 reads TGTGCCAGCAGCTTAGATCTTGGGACAGGGCCCTACGAGCAGTACTTC.

The rearrangement joins TRBV11-2 to TRBJ2-1, with a weak D call TRBD1 (5 bases). Germline V lookup: CDR1 SGHAT, CDR2 FQNNGV. The CDR3 consists of 12 residues. With 5 bases removed from V and 7 bases from J, the gap between germline ends came to 9 bases. Here the CDR3 DNA reads TGTGCCAGCAGCCCCAGGGAAAATGAGCAGTTCTTC. Translated, it gives CASSPRENEQFF.